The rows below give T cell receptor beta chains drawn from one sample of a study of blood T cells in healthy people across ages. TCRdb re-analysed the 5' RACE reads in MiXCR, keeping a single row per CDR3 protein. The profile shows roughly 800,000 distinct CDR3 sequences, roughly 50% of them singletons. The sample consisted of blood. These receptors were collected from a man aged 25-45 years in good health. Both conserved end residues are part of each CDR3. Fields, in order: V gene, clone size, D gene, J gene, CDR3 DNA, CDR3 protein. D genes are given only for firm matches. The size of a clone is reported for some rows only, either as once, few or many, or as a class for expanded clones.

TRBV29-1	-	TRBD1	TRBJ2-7	TGCAGCGTTGTCACCCTCGGGGACAGCTCCTACGAGCAGTACTTC	CSVVTLGDSSYEQYF
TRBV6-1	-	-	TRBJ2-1	TGTGCCAGCACCCGATCGACTTTCGGGTTCAATGAGCAGTTCTTC	CASTRSTFGFNEQFF
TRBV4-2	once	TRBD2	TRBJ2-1	TGTGCCAGCAGCCAAGATCCAACTAGCGGTGAGAGATACAATGAGCAGTTCTTC	CASSQDPTSGERYNEQFF
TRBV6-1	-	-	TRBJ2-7	TGTGCCAGCAGTGAAGCCCCTATAACCGAGCAGTACTTC	CASSEAPITEQYF
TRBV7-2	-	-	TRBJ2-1	TGTGCCAGCAGCTTAGCAGGTTCCCGTGTAGGCGAGCAGTTCTTC	CASSLAGSRVGEQFF
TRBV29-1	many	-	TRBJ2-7	TGCAGCGTTGAAGGTAGCGGCCCCTACCAGGGCTCCTACGAGCAGTACTTC	CSVEGSGPYQGSYEQYF
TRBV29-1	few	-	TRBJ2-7	TGCAGCGTTGATGTCCAGGGGAGCTACGAGCAGTACTTC	CSVDVQGSYEQYF
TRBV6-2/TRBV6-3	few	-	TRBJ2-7	TGTGCCAGCAGCGAAGCGGACGAGCAGTACTTC	CASSEADEQYF
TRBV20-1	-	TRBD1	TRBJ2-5	TGCAGTGCTTCCCGGGACAGGGGGCTATCTTCGCGGGAGCAGTACTTC	CSASRDRGLSSREQYF
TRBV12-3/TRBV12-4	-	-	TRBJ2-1	TGTGCCAGCAATTTGCCTGGGAGTAATGAGCAGTTCTTC	CASNLPGSNEQFF
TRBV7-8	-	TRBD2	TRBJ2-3	TGTGCCAGCAGCTTACCTCGGGCGGGAGGGTATAGCACAGATACGCAGTATTTT	CASSLPRAGGYSTDTQYF
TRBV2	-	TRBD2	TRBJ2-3	TGTGCCAGCAGTGTCCCTGGACTAGCGGGGGGGCACACAGATACGCAGTATTTT	CASSVPGLAGGHTDTQYF
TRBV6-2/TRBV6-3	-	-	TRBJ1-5	TGTGCCAGCAGGCCCTCAACAGGGTCGTATAGCAATCAGCCCCAGCATTTT	CASRPSTGSYSNQPQHF
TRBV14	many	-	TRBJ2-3	TGTGCCAGCAGCCTGGGGATTGCAGATACGCAGTATTTT	CASSLGIADTQYF
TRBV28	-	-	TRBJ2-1	TGTGCCAGCAGCCCGTTCACATATGCGGAGCAGTTCTTC	CASSPFTYAEQFF
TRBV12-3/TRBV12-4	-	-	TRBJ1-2	TGTGCCAGCAGTTTTGTTATCCGTGGAGATGGCTACACCTTC	CASSFVIRGDGYTF
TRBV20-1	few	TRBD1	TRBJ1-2	TGCAGTGCTAGAGAACAGGGGGACTATGGCTACACCTTC	CSAREQGDYGYTF
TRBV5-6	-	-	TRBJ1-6	TGTGCCAGCAGCTACAGGGTCAATTCACCCCTCCACTTT	CASSYRVNSPLHF
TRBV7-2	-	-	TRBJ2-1	TGTGCCAGCAGCTTAGGTTCTGGGTCCCAATACAATGAGCAGTTCTTC	CASSLGSGSQYNEQFF
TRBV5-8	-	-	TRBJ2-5	TGTGCCAGCAGCCCGACTGGAAATCCCCAAGAGACCCAGTACTTC	CASSPTGNPQETQYF
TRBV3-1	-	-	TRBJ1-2	TGTGCCAGCAGCCAAGATCCTGTTAACTATGGCTACACCTTC	CASSQDPVNYGYTF
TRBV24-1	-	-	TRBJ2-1	TGTGCCACCAGTCTCGGAGGGGCTGGGCCCAAGTTCTTC	CATSLGGAGPKFF
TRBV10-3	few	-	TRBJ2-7	TGTGCCATCAGTGAGGGGGAACCCTACGAGCAGTACTTC	CAISEGEPYEQYF
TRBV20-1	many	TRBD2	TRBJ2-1	TGCAGTGCTTCCGGGACTAGCGGCTACAATGAGCAGTTCTTC	CSASGTSGYNEQFF
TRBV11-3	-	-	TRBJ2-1	TGTGCCAGCAGCTCCTCAGGGAATTATGAGCAGTTCTTC	CASSSSGNYEQFF
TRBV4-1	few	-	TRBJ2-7	TGCGCCAGCAGCCAAGTGGCAGGCCAGTACTACGAGCAGTACTTC	CASSQVAGQYYEQYF
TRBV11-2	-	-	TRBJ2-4	TGTGCCAGCAGCGCACTCGGGGGGCCGGGTTTGGTTGACATTCAGTACTTC	CASSALGGPGLVDIQYF
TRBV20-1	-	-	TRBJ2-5	TGCAGTGCTAGAGAAGCCGGCACAGGAGAGACCCAGTACTTC	CSAREAGTGETQYF
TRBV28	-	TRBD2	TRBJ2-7	TGTGCCACTCGCCAGGGCAGCGGGAGAGCCGAGCAGTACTTC	CATRQGSGRAEQYF
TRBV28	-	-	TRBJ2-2	TGTGCCAGTAGAAAGGGTCAGAACACCGGGGAGCTGTTTTTT	CASRKGQNTGELFF
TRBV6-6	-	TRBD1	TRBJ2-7	TGTGCCAGCACCCCGGGACAGGGGAGTTCCTACGAGCAGTACTTC	CASTPGQGSSYEQYF
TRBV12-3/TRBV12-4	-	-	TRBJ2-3	TGTGCCAGCAGTTTGGGAGCGGAAGATACGCAGTATTTT	CASSLGAEDTQYF
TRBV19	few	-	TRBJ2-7	TGTGCCAGTAGGGCAGATGACTACGAGCAGTACTTC	CASRADDYEQYF
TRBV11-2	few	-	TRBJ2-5	TGTGCCAGCAGCTTAGGGGGCATTTATGGGCCAGAGACCCAGTACTTC	CASSLGGIYGPETQYF
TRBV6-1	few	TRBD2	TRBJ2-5	TGTGCCAGCAGTGTAAGGGGCGTGACTAGCAGCCAAGAGACCCAGTACTTC	CASSVRGVTSSQETQYF